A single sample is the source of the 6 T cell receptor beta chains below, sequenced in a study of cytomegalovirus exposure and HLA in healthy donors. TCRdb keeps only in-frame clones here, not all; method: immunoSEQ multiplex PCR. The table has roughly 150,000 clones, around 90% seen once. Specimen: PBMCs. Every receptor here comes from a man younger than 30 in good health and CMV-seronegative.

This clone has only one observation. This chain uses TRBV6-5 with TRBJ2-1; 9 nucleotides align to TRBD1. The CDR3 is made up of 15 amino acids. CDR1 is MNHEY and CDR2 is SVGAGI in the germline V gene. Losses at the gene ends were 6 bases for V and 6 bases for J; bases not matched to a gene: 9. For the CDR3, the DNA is TGTGCCAGCAGGTGGGGACAGGGTCAAGCCAATGAGCAGTTCTTC. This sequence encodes CASRWGQGQANEQFF.

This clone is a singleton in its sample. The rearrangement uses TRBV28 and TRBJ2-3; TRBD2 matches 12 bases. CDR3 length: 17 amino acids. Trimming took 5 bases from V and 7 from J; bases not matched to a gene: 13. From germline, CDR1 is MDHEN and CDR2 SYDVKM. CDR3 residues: CASSAGLAGTSSYTQYF. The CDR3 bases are TGTGCCAGCAGTGCCGGACTAGCGGGAACCAGTTCGTATACGCAGTATTTT.

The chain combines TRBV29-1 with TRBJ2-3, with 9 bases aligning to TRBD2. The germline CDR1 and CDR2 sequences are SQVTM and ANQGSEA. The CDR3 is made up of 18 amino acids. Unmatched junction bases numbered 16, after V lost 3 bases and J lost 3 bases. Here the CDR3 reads CSVDGSAGGPGGTDTQYF. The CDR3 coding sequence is TGCAGCGTTGATGGATCGGCGGGAGGGCCGGGGGGTACAGATACGCAGTATTTT.

The CDR3 loop reads CASSFRVGGELFF. CDR3 sequence (DNA): TGCGCCAGCAGCTTCCGGGTTGGCGGGGAGCTGTTTTTT. The gene calls are TRBV5-1 and TRBJ2-2; no firm D call. The CDR3 consists of 13 residues. CDR1 and CDR2 (germline): SGHRS, YFSETQ. The V end was cut by 2 bases, the J end by 7 bases, with 9 bases between.

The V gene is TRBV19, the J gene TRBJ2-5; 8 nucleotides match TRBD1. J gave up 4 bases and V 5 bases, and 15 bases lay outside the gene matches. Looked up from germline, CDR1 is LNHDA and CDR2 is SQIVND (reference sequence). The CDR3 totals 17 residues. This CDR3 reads CASSSGGAWTSAETQYF. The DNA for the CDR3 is TGTGCCAGTAGTTCAGGGGGCGCTTGGACGTCCGCAGAGACCCAGTACTTC.

CDR3 in DNA: TGCAGCGCCGGACAGGGGGAGGCAGACTATGGCTACACCTTC. Protein product: CSAGQGEADYGYTF. The J gene is TRBJ1-2, the V gene TRBV29-1; 10 nucleotides align to TRBD1. Per germline, CDR1 SQVTM and CDR2 ANQGSEA. V lost 7 bases, J lost 3 bases, and 8 bases stayed unmatched. The CDR3 runs to 14 residues.